A selection of T cell receptor beta chains follows, all from one sample in a study of T cells after yellow fever vaccination. One entry per CDR3 protein results from TCRdb running MiXCR on the 5' RACE reads. The data contain about 340,000 distinct CDR3 sequences, about 4% of them singletons. Sequenced material: PBMCs, taken 5 days after the yellow fever booster vaccination. These receptors were taken from a man between 18 and 29 years old who received the YFV17D yellow fever vaccine. CDR3s include the opening cysteine and the closing phenylalanine or tryptophan. Clone size is not always given. Where it is, it says once, few, many or a class for expanded clones.

TRBJ2-6 TRBV6-2/TRBV6-3 few CASSTGQGAQANVLTF
TRBJ2-2 TRBV12-3/TRBV12-4 few CASGPQSGGELFF
TRBJ1-4 TRBV6-5 NA CASSGSEKLFF
TRBJ2-6 TRBV11-2 NA CASSFFSVLTF
TRBJ2-1 TRBV7-6 NA CASSLWDSSYNEQFF
TRBJ1-5 TRBV19 NA CASSIGGNSNQPQHF
TRBJ2-2 TRBV5-1 many CASSLQGPANTGELFF
TRBJ2-7 TRBV6-2/TRBV6-3 NA CASSYSSAAPFF
TRBJ2-2 TRBV7-9 many CASSPMAGITGELFF
TRBJ2-3 TRBV24-1 NA CATSDVTSIATDTQYF
TRBJ1-1 TRBV5-5 few CASRPPLYRATEAFF
TRBJ1-2 TRBV25-1 few CASSPRWENYGYTF
TRBJ1-1 TRBV5-1 many CASSSDGLLNTEAFF
TRBJ1-5 TRBV18 many CASSPGRDQPQHF
TRBJ1-2 TRBV18 NA CASSPGTERGGYTF
TRBJ1-2 TRBV7-9 many CASSSARDIFGYTF
TRBJ1-5 TRBV6-5 many CASSEQGAGQPQHF
TRBJ1-1 TRBV12-3/TRBV12-4 NA CASTDRYTEAFF
TRBJ1-1 TRBV7-2 NA CASSFPMNTEAFF
TRBJ2-7 TRBV15 few CATSKGLPSEQYF
TRBJ2-3 TRBV2 NA CANEAGGNTDTQYF
TRBJ2-3 TRBV5-1 NA CASSLGVRSTDTQYF
TRBJ1-2 TRBV5-1 few CASSLALTGVDYGYTF
TRBJ2-3 TRBV24-1 NA CATSDWKEESQYF
TRBJ2-3 TRBV20-1 many CSAPYYTQYF